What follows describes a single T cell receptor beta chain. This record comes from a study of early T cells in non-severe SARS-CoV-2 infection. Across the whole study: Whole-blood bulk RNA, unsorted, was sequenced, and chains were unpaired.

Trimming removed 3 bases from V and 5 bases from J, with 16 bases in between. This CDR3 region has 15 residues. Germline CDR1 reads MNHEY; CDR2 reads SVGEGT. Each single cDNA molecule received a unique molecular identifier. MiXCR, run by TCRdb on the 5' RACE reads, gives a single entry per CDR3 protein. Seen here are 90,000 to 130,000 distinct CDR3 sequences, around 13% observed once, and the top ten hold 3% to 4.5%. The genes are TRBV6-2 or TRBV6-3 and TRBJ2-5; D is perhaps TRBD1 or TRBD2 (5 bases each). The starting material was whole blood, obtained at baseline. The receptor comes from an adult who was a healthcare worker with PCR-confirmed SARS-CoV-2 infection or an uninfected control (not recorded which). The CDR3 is CASSYSGAQAETQYF. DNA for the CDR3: TGTGCCAGCAGTTATTCCGGGGCCCAAGCGGAGACCCAGTACTTC.